This T cell receptor (beta chain) was sequenced in a study of cytomegalovirus exposure and HLA in healthy donors. On this clone: What it binds is unknown.

Per the germline V gene, CDR1 is SGDLS and CDR2 is YYNGEE. V was clipped by 0 bases and J by 4 bases; unmatched bases: 4. The CDR3 spans 15 residues. General study results and limits: As a later analysis revealed, most CMV-associated TCR beta chains appeared HLA-restricted. Follow-up analysis seemed to connect common viral pathogens with several of the most significant clusters identified. In a later analysis, across HLA loci, associated TCR counts were highest for DRB1, lowest for HLA-C.

PCR primers comprised 60 Vbeta and 13 Jbeta primers. The repertoire was sequenced with immunoSEQ multiplex PCR; TCRdb's copy has only in-frame clones and lacks some. The sample has fewer than 20,000 clones, more than 60% seen once. Sample: PBMCs. The gene calls are TRBV9 and TRBJ1-1; the match to TRBD1 covers 9 bases. The sequence was obtained from a man younger than 30 in good health and CMV-seronegative. CDR3 residues: CASSVGDRVGTEAFF. CDR3 DNA sequence: TGTGCCAGCAGCGTAGGGGACAGGGTGGGCACTGAAGCTTTCTTT. The full variable domain, in which reference TRBV9 and TRBJ1-1 provide the parts outside the CDR3, is DSGVTQTPKHLITATGQRVTLRCSPRSGDLSVYWYQQSLDQGLQFLIQYYNGEERAKGNILERFSAQQFPDLHSELNLSSLELGDSALYFCASSVGDRVGTEAFFGQGTRLTVV.